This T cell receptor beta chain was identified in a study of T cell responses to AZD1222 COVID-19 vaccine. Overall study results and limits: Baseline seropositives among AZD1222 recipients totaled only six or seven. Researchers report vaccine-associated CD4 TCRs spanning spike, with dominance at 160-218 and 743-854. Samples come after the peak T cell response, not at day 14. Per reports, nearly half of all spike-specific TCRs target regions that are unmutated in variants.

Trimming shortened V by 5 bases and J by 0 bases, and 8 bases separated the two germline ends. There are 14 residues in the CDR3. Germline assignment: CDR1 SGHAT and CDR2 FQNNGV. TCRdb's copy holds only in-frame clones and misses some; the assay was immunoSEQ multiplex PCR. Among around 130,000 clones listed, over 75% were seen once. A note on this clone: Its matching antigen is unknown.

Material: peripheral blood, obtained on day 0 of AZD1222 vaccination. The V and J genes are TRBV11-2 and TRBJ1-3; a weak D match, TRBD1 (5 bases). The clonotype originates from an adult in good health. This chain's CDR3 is CASSVGTSGNTIYF. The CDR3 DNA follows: TGTGCCAGCAGCGTTGGGACCTCTGGAAACACCATATATTTT.